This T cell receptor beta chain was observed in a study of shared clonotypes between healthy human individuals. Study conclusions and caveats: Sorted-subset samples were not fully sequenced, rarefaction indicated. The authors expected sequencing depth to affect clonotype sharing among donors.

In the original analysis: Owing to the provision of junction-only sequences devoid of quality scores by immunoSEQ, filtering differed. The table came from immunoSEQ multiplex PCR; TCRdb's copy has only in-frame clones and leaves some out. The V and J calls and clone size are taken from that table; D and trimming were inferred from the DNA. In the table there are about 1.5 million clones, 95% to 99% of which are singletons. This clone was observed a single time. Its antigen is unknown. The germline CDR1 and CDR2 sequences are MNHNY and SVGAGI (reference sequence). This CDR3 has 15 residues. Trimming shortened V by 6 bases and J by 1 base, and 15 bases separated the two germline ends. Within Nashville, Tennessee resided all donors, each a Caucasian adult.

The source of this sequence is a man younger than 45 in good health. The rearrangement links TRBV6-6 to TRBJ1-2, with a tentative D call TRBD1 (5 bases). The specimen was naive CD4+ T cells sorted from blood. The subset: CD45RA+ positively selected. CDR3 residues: CASRYGTADNYGYTF. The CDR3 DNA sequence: TGTGCCAGCAGATACGGGACGGCAGATAACTATGGCTACACCTTC.